This T cell receptor beta chain was profiled in a study of PD-1 blockade in classical Hodgkin lymphoma (dated by TCRdb to 2019 to 2021). In terms of the full investigation: Nivolumab dosing was 3 mg/kg intravenously every 2 weeks, continuing until either disease progression or unacceptable toxicity. To define a peripheral blood immune signature of response to PD-1 blockade in classical Hodgkin lymphoma, the study combined TCR beta sequencing with CyTOF. The paper's findings and limits, for the study overall: Lower diversity was observed in patients in whom nivolumab was started less than 1 year after ASCT, and these patients were excluded from later analyses so that confounding by immune reconstitution would be avoided. Trial patients with a complete response had baseline diversity similar to that of newly diagnosed patients, while partial responders and progressors had significantly lower diversity. CD4+ but not CD8+ TCR diversity rose significantly by C4D1 (p=0.0027 vs p=0.16), most apparent in complete responders (p=0.02). The study covered only a single clinical trial cohort, and the causes of the repertoire differences, possibly disease activity or prior therapy, were still not defined. Baseline TCR diversity was reported to be lower in newly diagnosed patients than in healthy donors and to be lower still in relapsed/refractory patients.

This clone is described as medium-sized (0.01 to 0.1%). Its cognate antigen has yet to be identified. No per-base quality is available; no much larger clone lies one base away. Genomic DNA was isolated using the Qiagen DNeasy kit from unsorted PBMCs as well as from negatively selected CD4+ and CD8+ fractions. Amplification of TCR beta CDR3 regions was done by immunoSEQ multiplex PCR with primers that anneal to V and J segments. A synthetic immune receptor repertoire was used to minimize amplification bias, and any remaining bias was removed computationally after sequencing. The authors processed their data as follows. Custom Python scripts were used to quantify repertoire diversity as the Shannon entropy index. The unsorted, CD4+ and CD8+ repertoires were each analyzed separately, with the exception of combined analyses, where CD4+ and CD8+ sequences were merged in silico. A clone counted as expanded when the clone's frequency after treatment rose at least 2-fold relative to C1D1, and clones undetected at baseline were given a pseudocount of 0.5. Clones with 0 or 1 copy at C1D1 were defined as singleton clones, while clones with 2 or more copies were defined as non-singleton clones. Clones expanded in unsorted samples were labelled as CD4+, CD8+ or unknown by matching protein sequences in sorted samples from the same patient. Wilcoxon tests on paired samples were used to test diversity changes from C1D1 to C4D1. TCRdb provides this immuneACCESS table in a form limited to in-frame rearrangements. Some clones are lacking; in checked studies, under half of them reflect an unresolved V gene, and why the rest are absent is not known. V and J calls plus clone size are reproduced from that table; the DNA served to infer D and trimming. For this sample the table gives 20,000 to 25,000 clones, of which 60% to 85% were detected only once. The ten most abundant clones make up approximately 7.7% of the sample.

The meaning of the sample's time point label: cycle 2 day 1 (C2D1) of nivolumab. Every trial patient had relapsed following autologous stem cell transplantation, and prior brentuximab vedotin exposure was what differed among cohorts A, B and C. The trial cohort was composed of under 70 patients with relapsed/refractory classical Hodgkin lymphoma, for whom complete response, partial response or progressive disease was recorded as best overall response. Single-agent nivolumab was administered to trial patients in the multi-cohort phase II CheckMate 205 trial. An independent review committee assessed best overall response by applying the 2007 International Working Group response criteria. Trial PBMCs were collected immediately before nivolumab initiation (C1D1) and during therapy at cycle 2 day 1 and cycle 4 day 1. Peripheral blood was collected in 8 mL Vacutainer Cell Preparation Tubes, from which PBMCs were isolated by centrifugation and then cryopreserved.

Counted from cysteine to phenylalanine, this CDR3 has 15 amino acids. Only the CDR3 DNA is retained, 45 bases long and in frame from the first base. Ends trimmed: V by 5 bases, J by 3 bases; bases unmatched to a gene: 5. According to the germline V gene (reference sequence), CDR1 reads SEHNR and CDR2 reads FQNEAQ. In this chain, TRBV7-9 is recombined with TRBJ1-3; the central 9 bases match TRBD1. The sequence came from a human donor with classical Hodgkin lymphoma. Sequencing was performed on peripheral blood mononuclear cells (PBMCs), taken before the second cycle of nivolumab. The DNA sequence is as follows: TGTGCCAGCAGCCCTGGGACAGGGATTGGAAACACCATATATTTT. Its product reads: CASSPGTGIGNTIYF. Joined to the reference TRBV7-9 and TRBJ1-3 proteins, this CDR3 gives the full variable domain: DTGVSQNPRHKITKRGQNVTFRCDPISEHNRLYWYRQTLGQGPEFLTYFQNEAQLEKSRLLSDRFSAERPKGSFSTLEIQRTEQGDSAMYLCASSPGTGIGNTIYFGEGSWLTVV.